This T cell receptor (beta chain) was obtained from a study of T-cell memory formation after mild COVID-19. Study summary: The TCR clusters were mostly specific to one donor. Whole-study results and caveats: A second wave of clones peaked on day 37, and their SARS-CoV-2 specificity went unconfirmed.

From the 5' RACE reads, TCRdb called clonotypes with MiXCR, one entry per CDR3 protein. The profile shows approximately 350,000 distinct CDR3 sequences, 28% of them singletons. As for this clonotype: Its antigen remains unknown.

CDR1 is SNHLY and CDR2 is FYNNEI in the germline V gene. There are 14 residues in the CDR3. With 6 bases removed from V and 2 bases from J, the gap between germline ends came to 12 bases. The TCR comes from an adult woman who had mild COVID-19 (a few samples of this study predate the infection). Cell type and time point are not known. Sample: PBMCs or a T cell subset sorted from them (not recorded which). The genes are TRBV2 and TRBJ2-3; perhaps TRBD2 as D (5 bases). DNA for the CDR3: TGTGCCAGCAGCGATGGGCGGGTCACAGATACGCAGTATTTT. Its translation is CASSDGRVTDTQYF.